The clone carrying this T cell receptor beta chain was counted ten times or more. V lost 4 bases to trimming and J lost 2 bases; unmatched junction nucleotides: 7. The CDR3 contains 15 residues. Germline V gene lookup returns CDR1 MGHRA and CDR2 YSYEKL. The data were taken from a study of T-cell memory formation after mild COVID-19. Using its own MiXCR run on the 5' RACE reads, TCRdb lists one record per CDR3 protein. This sample has over 25,000 distinct CDR3 sequences, with over 20% found just once. This chain uses TRBV4-1 with TRBJ1-2, with 7 bases fitting TRBD1. This receptor was obtained from an adult who had mild COVID-19 (a few samples of this study predate the infection). Cell type and time point are not known. Sequencing was done on a sample of PBMCs or a T cell subset sorted from them (not recorded which). CDR3 nucleotides: TGCGCCAGCAGCCCTAGGGGACAGCACAACTATGGCTACACCTTC. It is translated as CASSPRGQHNYGYTF.